This T cell receptor (beta chain) was captured in a study of T cell responses to AZD1222 COVID-19 vaccine. About this clone itself: Its antigen is not identified.

This CDR3 region has 14 residues. The trim removed 9 bases at V and 6 bases at J, leaving 8 bases unmatched. Germline V gives CDR1 LNHDA, CDR2 SQIVND (reference sequence). The study's findings and limits: Possibly, clonal diversity was underestimated; donors were largely white British and included more females. The CD4 TCRs associated with vaccination extended across spike and predominated at 160-218 and 743-854.

Clones were sequenced by immunoSEQ multiplex PCR, and TCRdb holds only the in-frame ones, with some missing. The sample has about 150,000 clones; more than 70% are singletons. This sequence joins TRBV19 and TRBJ2-3, with 11 bases lining up with TRBD2. This TCR was recovered from an adult in good health. The material sequenced was peripheral blood, taken on day 0 of MenACWY control vaccination. For the CDR3, the DNA is TGTGCCAGCAAAACTAGCGGGAGCATGGATACGCAGTATTTT. This encodes CASKTSGSMDTQYF.